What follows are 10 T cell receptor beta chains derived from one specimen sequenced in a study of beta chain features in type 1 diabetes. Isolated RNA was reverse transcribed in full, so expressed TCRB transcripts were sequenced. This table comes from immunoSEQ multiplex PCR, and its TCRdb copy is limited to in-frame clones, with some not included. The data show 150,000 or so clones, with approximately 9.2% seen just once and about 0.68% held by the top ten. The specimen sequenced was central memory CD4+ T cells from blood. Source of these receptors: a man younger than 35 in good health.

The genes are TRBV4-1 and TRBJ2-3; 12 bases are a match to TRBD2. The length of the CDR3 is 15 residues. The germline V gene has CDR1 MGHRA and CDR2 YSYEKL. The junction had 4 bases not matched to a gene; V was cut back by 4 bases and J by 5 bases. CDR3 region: CASSPTSGGRDTQYF. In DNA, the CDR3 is TGCGCCAGCAGCCCCACTAGCGGGGGGAGAGATACGCAGTATTTT.

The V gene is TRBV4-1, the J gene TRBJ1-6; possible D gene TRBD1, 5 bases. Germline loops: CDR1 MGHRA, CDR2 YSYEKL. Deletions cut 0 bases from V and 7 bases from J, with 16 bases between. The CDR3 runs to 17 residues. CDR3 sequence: CASSQETVVRANSPLHF. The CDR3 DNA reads TGCGCCAGCAGCCAAGAAACAGTTGTCAGGGCGAATTCACCCCTCCACTTT.

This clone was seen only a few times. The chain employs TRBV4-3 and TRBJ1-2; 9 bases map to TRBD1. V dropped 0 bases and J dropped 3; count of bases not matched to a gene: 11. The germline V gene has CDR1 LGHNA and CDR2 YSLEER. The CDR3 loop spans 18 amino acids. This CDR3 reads CASSQDLSGTGTDYGYTF. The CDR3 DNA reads TGCGCCAGCAGCCAAGACCTCTCCGGGACAGGGACAGACTATGGCTACACCTTC.

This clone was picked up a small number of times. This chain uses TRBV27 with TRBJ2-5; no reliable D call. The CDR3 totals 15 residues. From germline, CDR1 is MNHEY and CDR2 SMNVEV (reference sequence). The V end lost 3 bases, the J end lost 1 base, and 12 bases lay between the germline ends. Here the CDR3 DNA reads TGTGCCAGCAGTTTTTTTTTGGCAGGCCAAGAGACCCAGTACTTC. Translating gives CASSFFLAGQETQYF.

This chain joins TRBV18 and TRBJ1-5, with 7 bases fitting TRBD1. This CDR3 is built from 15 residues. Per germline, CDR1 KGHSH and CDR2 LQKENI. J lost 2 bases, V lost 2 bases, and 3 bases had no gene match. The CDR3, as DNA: TGTGCCAGCTCACCAAACCAGGGGGGCAATCAGCCCCAGCATTTT. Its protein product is CASSPNQGGNQPQHF.

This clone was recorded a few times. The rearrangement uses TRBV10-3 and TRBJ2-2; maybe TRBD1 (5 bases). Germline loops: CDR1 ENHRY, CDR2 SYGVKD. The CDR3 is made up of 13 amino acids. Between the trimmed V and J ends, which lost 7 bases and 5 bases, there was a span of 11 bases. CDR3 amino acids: CAITTTDTGELFF. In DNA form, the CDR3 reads TGTGCCATCACTACGACAGATACCGGGGAGCTGTTTTTT.

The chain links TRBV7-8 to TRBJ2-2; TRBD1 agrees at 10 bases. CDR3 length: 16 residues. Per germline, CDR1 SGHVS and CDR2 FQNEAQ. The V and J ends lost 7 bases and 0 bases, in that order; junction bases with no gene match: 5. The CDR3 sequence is CASMGQGLPNTGELFF. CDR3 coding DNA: TGTGCCAGCATGGGACAGGGGCTTCCGAACACCGGGGAGCTGTTTTTT.

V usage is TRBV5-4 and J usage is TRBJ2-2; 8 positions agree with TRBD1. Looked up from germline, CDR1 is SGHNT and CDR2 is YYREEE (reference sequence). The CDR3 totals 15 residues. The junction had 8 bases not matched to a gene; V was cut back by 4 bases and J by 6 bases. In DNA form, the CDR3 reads TGTGCCAGCAGCACAGCAACAGGGGGTCCCGGGGAGCTGTTTTTT. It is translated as CASSTATGGPGELFF.

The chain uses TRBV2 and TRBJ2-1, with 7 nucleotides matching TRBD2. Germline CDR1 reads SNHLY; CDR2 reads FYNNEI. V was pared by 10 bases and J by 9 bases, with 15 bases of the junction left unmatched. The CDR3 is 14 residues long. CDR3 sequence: CAKSSGALLSEQFF. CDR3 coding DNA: TGTGCCAAATCAAGCGGGGCCCTTCTCAGTGAGCAGTTCTTC.

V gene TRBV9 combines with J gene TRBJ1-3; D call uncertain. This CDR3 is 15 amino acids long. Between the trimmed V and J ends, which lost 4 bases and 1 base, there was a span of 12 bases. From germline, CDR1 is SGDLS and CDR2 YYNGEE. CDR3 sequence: CASSPPQASGNTIYF. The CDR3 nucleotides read TGTGCCAGCAGCCCCCCCCAGGCATCTGGAAACACCATATATTTT.